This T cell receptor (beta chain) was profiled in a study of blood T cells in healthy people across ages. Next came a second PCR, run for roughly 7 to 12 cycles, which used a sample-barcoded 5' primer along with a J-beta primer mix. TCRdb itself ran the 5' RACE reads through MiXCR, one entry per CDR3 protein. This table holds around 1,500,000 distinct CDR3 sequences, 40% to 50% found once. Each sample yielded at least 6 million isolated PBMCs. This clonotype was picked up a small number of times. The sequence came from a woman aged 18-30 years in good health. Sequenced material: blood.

The chain's CDR3 is CASSPGDQYNEQFF. CDR3 nucleotides: TGCGCCAGCAGCCCTGGCGACCAATACAATGAGCAGTTCTTC. The chain joins TRBV5-1 to TRBJ2-1; no definite D call. V lost 4 bases to trimming and J lost 4 bases, with 12 bases between them. Germline V gene sequence: CDR1 SGHRS, CDR2 YFSETQ. This CDR3 comprises 14 residues.